This T cell receptor (beta chain) was sequenced in a study of blood T cell repertoires in COVID-19. Study context: COVID-19 samples from acute and convalescent phases originated in the United States, Italy and Spain.

This CDR3 region has 14 residues. The V gene end was trimmed by 5 bases and the J gene end by 4 bases; junction bases not matched to a gene: 5. The germline gives CDR1 ENHRY, CDR2 SYGVKD. In the original processing: Scientists estimated how many nucleated cells there were by amplifying reference gene primers. TCRdb's copy holds only in-frame clones and misses some; the assay was immunoSEQ multiplex PCR. The V and J calls and the clone size are those of that table, but D and trimming were determined from the DNA. The table lists roughly 140,000 clones, around 90% of them singletons. The sample consisted of peripheral blood. The chain has TRBV10-3 and TRBJ1-1, with 9 bases lining up with TRBD1. This TCR came from a man aged 65-85 years with acute or convalescent COVID-19. Here the CDR3 reads CAISWTGEGTEAFF. CDR3 nucleotides: TGTGCCATCAGTTGGACAGGGGAGGGCACTGAAGCTTTCTTT.